The next 14 T cell receptor beta chains were all read from a single sample in a study of blood T cell repertoires in COVID-19. Method: immunoSEQ multiplex PCR; TCRdb's copy keeps in-frame clones and lacks some. The table records about 90,000 clones, about 80% of them present only once. Sequenced input: peripheral blood. These receptors all stem from a woman between 70 and 85 years old with acute or convalescent COVID-19.

V usage is TRBV19 and J usage is TRBJ2-6; a weak D match, TRBD1 (6 bases). V was trimmed by 6 bases and J by 4 bases, leaving 10 bases between them. The CDR3 has 14 residues. Per the germline V gene, CDR1 is LNHDA and CDR2 is SQIVND (reference sequence). Here the CDR3 reads CASRTGSGANVLTF. CDR3 bases: TGTGCCAGTAGAACAGGGTCCGGGGCCAACGTCCTGACTTTC.

The V and J genes are TRBV19 and TRBJ2-1; tentative D call: TRBD1 (6 bases). Looked up from germline, CDR1 is LNHDA and CDR2 is SQIVND (reference sequence). This CDR3 contains 15 residues. Trimming removed 5 bases from V and 6 bases from J, with 17 bases in between. CDR3 region: CASSVRDIESNEQFF. CDR3 sequence (DNA): TGTGCCAGTAGTGTCCGGGACATAGAGAGCAATGAGCAGTTCTTC.

This clone was seen only once. J is TRBJ1-2 and V is TRBV12-3 or TRBV12-4; a weak D match, TRBD1 (5 bases). Trimming stripped 5 bases from V and 8 bases from J, with 15 bases between. The CDR3 has 13 amino acids. CDR3 residues: CASSLGGAGGYTF. CDR3 DNA: TGTGCCAGCAGTCTGGGGGGAGCCGGCGGCTACACCTTC.

The sample holds one count of this clone. The CDR3, as DNA: TGTGCCAGCAGCTTATCAGGTAGCGAGCAGTACTTC. It translates to CASSLSGSEQYF. V gene TRBV7-9 combines with J gene TRBJ2-7; D unresolved. Germline V gene data show CDR1 as SEHNR and CDR2 as FQNEAQ (reference sequence). This CDR3 has 12 residues. Trimming shortened V by 2 bases and J by 6 bases, and 8 bases separated the two germline ends.

The J gene is TRBJ2-5, the V gene TRBV7-8; D is ambiguous. CDR1 is SGHVS, CDR2 FQNEAQ, per germline. Trimming shortened V by 2 bases and J by 1 base, and 8 bases separated the two germline ends. This CDR3 is 14 amino acids long. The CDR3 protein is CASSLFIGQETQYF. CDR3 bases: TGTGCCAGCAGCTTATTTATCGGCCAAGAGACCCAGTACTTC. The complete variable domain, with remaining parts taken from reference TRBV7-8 and TRBJ2-5, reads GAGVSQSPRYKVAKRGQDVALRCDPISGHVSLFWYQQALGQGPEFLTYFQNEAQLDKSGLPSDRFFAERPEGSVSTLKIQRTQQEDSAVYLCASSLFIGQETQYFGPGTRLLVL.

This chain joins TRBV27 and TRBJ2-3, with TRBD2 matching over 8 bases. From germline, CDR1 is MNHEY and CDR2 SMNVEV (reference sequence). The CDR3 has 14 residues. The junction had 8 bases not matched to a gene; V was cut back by 5 bases and J by 7 bases. CDR3 coding DNA: TGTGCCAGCAGTGTTTCGGGGGGGCTAAATACGCAGTATTTT. Amino acid sequence: CASSVSGGLNTQYF.

The chain has TRBV6-1 and TRBJ1-4; a possible D gene is TRBD1 (6 bases). This CDR3 contains 15 residues. V lost 3 bases to trimming and J lost 8 bases, with 16 bases between them. CDR1 and CDR2 (germline): MNHNS, SASEGT. This CDR3 is CASSDWTATWEKLFF. The CDR3 DNA is TGTGCCAGCAGTGATTGGACAGCGACTTGGGAAAAACTGTTTTTT.

A single count supports this clone. The V gene is TRBV4-2, the J gene TRBJ2-5, with TRBD2 matching over 10 bases. The CDR3 is 18 residues long. Germline V CDR1 and CDR2: LGHNA, YNFKEQ. The V segment lost 0 bases and the J segment 5 bases; nucleotides outside the gene matches: 12. The CDR3 region is CASSQDGVAGGRVETQYF. CDR3 in DNA: TGTGCCAGCAGCCAAGATGGGGTAGCGGGGGGACGGGTTGAGACCCAGTACTTC.

V and J are TRBV28 and TRBJ1-4; TRBD1 aligns across 7 bases. The CDR3 is made up of 15 amino acids. The V gene's germline CDR1 is MDHEN and CDR2 SYDVKM. Trimming cost V 4 bases and J 3 bases; bases outside gene matches: 5. The CDR3 DNA follows: TGTGCCAGCAGTTCTCGACAGGGACCTAATGAAAAACTGTTTTTT. Translated: CASSSRQGPNEKLFF.

CDR3 in amino acids: CASTPGQGAGELFF. As DNA, the CDR3 is TGTGCCAGTACCCCGGGACAGGGGGCCGGGGAGCTGTTTTTT. The rearrangement uses TRBV19 and TRBJ2-2, with 11 bases fitting TRBD1. Looked up from germline, CDR1 is LNHDA and CDR2 is SQIVND (reference sequence). CDR3 length: 14 residues. V lost 7 bases and J lost 6; bases outside the gene matches: 4.

The count of this clone is one. The chain recombines TRBV19 with TRBJ1-6, with D hard to call. The CDR3 is 13 residues long. Per germline, CDR1 LNHDA and CDR2 SQIVND (reference sequence). Trimming left V 5 bases short and J 10 bases short, with 12 bases between. CDR3 nucleotide sequence: TGTGCCAGTAGTGCCGATCCCGGGTCACCCCTCCACTTT. Amino acid sequence: CASSADPGSPLHF.

This chain joins TRBV7-9 and TRBJ2-1; 13 bases match TRBD2. Per the germline V gene, CDR1 is SEHNR and CDR2 is FQNEAQ (reference sequence). The CDR3 sequence is 19 residues long. V shed 2 bases and J 8 bases; nucleotides not matched to a gene: 15. The CDR3 DNA sequence: TGTGCCAGCAGCTTACCCTTGGTTCGGACTAGCGGGAGTGGCGATGAGCAGTTCTTC. Amino acid sequence: CASSLPLVRTSGSGDEQFF. The full variable domain, with the rest looked up from reference TRBV7-9 and TRBJ2-1, is DTGVSQNPRHKITKRGQNVTFRCDPISEHNRLYWYRQTLGQGPEFLTYFQNEAQLEKSRLLSDRFSAERPKGSFSTLEIQRTEQGDSAMYLCASSLPLVRTSGSGDEQFFGPGTRLTVL.

The chain links TRBV28 to TRBJ2-7, with a tentative D call TRBD1 (5 bases). Germline V gene lookup returns CDR1 MDHEN and CDR2 SYDVKM. The CDR3 is 13 amino acids. V shed 7 bases and J shed 0 bases, with 10 bases lying between them. CDR3 coding DNA: TGTGCCAGCACCTTAGACAGCTCCTACGAGCAGTACTTC. Residues: CASTLDSSYEQYF. Variable domain in full (rest from reference TRBV28 and TRBJ2-7): DVKVTQSSRYLVKRTGEKVFLECVQDMDHENMFWYRQDPGLGLRLIYFSYDVKMKEKGDIPEGYSVSREKKERFSLILESASTNQTSMYLCASTLDSSYEQYFGPGTRLTVT.

The chain couples TRBV6-1 to TRBJ2-7; 8 positions match TRBD1. The V gene's germline CDR1 is MNHNS and CDR2 SASEGT. The V gene end was trimmed by 2 bases and the J gene end by 3 bases; junction bases not matched to a gene: 6. CDR3 length equals 15 residues. This CDR3 is CASSEWGTGYYEQYF. The CDR3 DNA follows: TGTGCCAGCAGTGAATGGGGGACAGGATACTACGAGCAGTACTTC.